This entry concerns a single T cell receptor (beta chain). The antigen remains undetermined. Different DNA sequences within this sample yield the same CDR3. V lost 6 bases and J lost 5, with 10 bases in between. The CDR3 is 11 residues long. Germline V gives CDR1 DFQATT, CDR2 SNEGSKA (reference sequence). At collection, donors were nominally healthy, but unrecorded immune exposures were probable. The data are from a study of cytomegalovirus exposure and HLA in healthy donors. General observations from the study: Later work associated roughly 15,000 TCR beta sequences with HLA alleles at 0.05 false discovery rate.

The PCR contained 60 Vbeta and 13 Jbeta primers. The table came from immunoSEQ multiplex PCR; TCRdb's copy has only in-frame clones and leaves some out. The table has about 160,000 clones, approximately 70% seen once; the top ten hold roughly 6.6%. The receptor was derived from a man aged 35 to 55 in good health and CMV-seropositive. Sequencing was carried out using PBMCs. This rearrangement joins TRBV20-1 to TRBJ2-5, with D perhaps matching TRBD2 (5 bases). The CDR3 region is CSARTGETQYF. CDR3 nucleotides: TGCAGTGCCCGGACTGGGGAGACCCAGTACTTC.